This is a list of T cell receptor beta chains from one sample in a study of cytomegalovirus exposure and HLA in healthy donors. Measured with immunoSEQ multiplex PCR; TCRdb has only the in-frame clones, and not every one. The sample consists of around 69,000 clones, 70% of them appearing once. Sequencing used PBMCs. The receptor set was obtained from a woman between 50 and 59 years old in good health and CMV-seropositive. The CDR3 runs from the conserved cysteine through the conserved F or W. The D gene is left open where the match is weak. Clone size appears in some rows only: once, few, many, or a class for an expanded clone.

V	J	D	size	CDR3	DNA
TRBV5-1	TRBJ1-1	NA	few	CATSVNLQTEAFF	TGCGCTACAAGCGTTAATTTGCAGACTGAAGCTTTCTTT
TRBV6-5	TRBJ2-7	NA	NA	CASTGSTYEQYF	TGTGCCAGCACGGGGTCAACCTACGAGCAGTACTTC
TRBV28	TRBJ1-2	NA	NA	CASSLYQGPPLGGYTF	TGTGCCAGCAGTTTATACCAGGGTCCCCCCCTTGGCGGCTACACCTTC
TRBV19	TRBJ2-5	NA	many	CASSDSQETQYF	TGTGCCAGTAGTGACAGCCAAGAGACCCAGTACTTC
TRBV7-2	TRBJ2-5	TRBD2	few	CASSFTSVGETQYF	TGTGCCAGCAGCTTTACTAGCGTCGGTGAGACCCAGTACTTC
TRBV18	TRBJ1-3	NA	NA	CASSEQPGLSSGNTIYF	TGTGCCAGCTCAGAGCAACCGGGACTTAGCTCTGGAAACACCATATATTTT
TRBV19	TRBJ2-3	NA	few	CASSRRVDTDTQYF	TGTGCCAGTAGTAGGCGGGTGGACACAGATACGCAGTATTTT
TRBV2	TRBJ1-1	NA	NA	CASSERQGRPEAFF	TGTGCCAGCAGTGAAAGGCAGGGAAGGCCTGAAGCTTTCTTT
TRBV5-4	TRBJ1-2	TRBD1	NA	CASSAGGGQGDHGYTF	TGTGCCAGCAGCGCAGGGGGTGGGCAGGGGGACCATGGCTACACCTTC
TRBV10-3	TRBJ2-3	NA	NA	CAISLLGAVTDTQYF	TGTGCCATCAGTTTGTTAGGGGCAGTTACAGATACGCAGTATTTT
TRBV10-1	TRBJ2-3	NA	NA	CASSPRDSPITQYF	TGCGCCAGCAGTCCTAGGGACTCCCCAATAACGCAGTATTTT
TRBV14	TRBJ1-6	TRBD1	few	CASSQVNFRQGGSPLHF	TGTGCCAGCAGCCAAGTCAATTTTAGACAGGGAGGTTCACCCCTCCACTTT
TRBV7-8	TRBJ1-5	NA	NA	CASSSQRQGNQPQHF	TGTGCCAGCAGCTCACAGAGACAGGGCAATCAGCCCCAGCATTTT
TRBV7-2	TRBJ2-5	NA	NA	CASSSRVRADQETQYF	TGTGCCAGCAGCTCCCGGGTGAGGGCAGACCAAGAGACCCAGTACTTC
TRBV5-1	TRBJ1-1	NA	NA	CASSLLQGGFEAFF	TGCGCCAGCAGCTTGTTGCAGGGAGGGTTTGAAGCTTTCTTT
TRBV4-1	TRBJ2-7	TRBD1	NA	CASSQISGQGPYEQYF	TGCGCCAGCAGCCAAATCTCGGGACAGGGCCCCTACGAGCAGTACTTC
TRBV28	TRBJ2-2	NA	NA	CASSPPVIPGELFF	TGTGCCAGCAGCCCCCCGGTCATACCCGGGGAGCTGTTTTTT
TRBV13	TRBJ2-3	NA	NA	CASSLNRDTITTDTQYF	TGTGCCAGCAGCTTGAACCGGGACACTATAACCACAGATACGCAGTATTTT
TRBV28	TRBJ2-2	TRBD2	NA	CASMRAGGQGGELFF	TGTGCCTCAATGAGAGCGGGGGGGCAGGGCGGGGAGCTGTTTTTT
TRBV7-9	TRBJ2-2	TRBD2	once	CASSLSGRGPGELFF	TGTGCCAGCAGCTTAAGCGGGAGAGGCCCCGGGGAGCTGTTTTTT
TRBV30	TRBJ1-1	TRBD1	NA	CAWSVTGTGRVTEAFF	TGTGCCTGGAGTGTAACGGGGACAGGGAGAGTGACTGAAGCTTTCTTT
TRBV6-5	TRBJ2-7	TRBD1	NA	CASHGTGYEQYF	TGTGCCAGCCACGGGACAGGGTATGAGCAGTACTTC
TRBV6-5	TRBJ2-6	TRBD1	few	CASTGQGTGANVLTF	TGTGCCAGCACCGGACAGGGGACTGGGGCCAACGTCCTGACTTTC
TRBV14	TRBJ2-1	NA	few	CASSRSFEQFF	TGTGCCAGCAGCCGGAGCTTTGAGCAGTTCTTC